This record concerns one T cell receptor (beta chain) sequence. Original methodology: Amplified reference gene primers provided the basis for estimating nucleated cell counts. Sequencing was performed with immunoSEQ multiplex PCR; in TCRdb, only in-frame clones are kept and a portion is missing. That table is the source of V, J and clone size, and D and trimming were worked out from the DNA. The sample records about 190,000 clones, about nine tenths being singletons. These data come from a study of blood T cell repertoires in COVID-19. Turning to the study itself: COVID-19 samples from acute and convalescent phases originated in the United States, Italy and Spain. T cells, B-cell-depleted T cells, or PBMCs provided the cDNA or gDNA that served as material.

Trimming took off 1 base at V and 4 bases at J, with 10 bases between the two ends. CDR3 length: 14 residues. CDR1 SGHRS and CDR2 YFSETQ come from the germline V gene. Input material: peripheral blood. V gene TRBV5-1 combines with J gene TRBJ2-3; D may be TRBD1 (6 bases). The clonotype comes from a man aged 25-45 years with acute or convalescent COVID-19. The CDR3 loop reads CASSLMAGADTQYF. The CDR3 DNA reads as TGCGCCAGCAGCTTGATGGCAGGGGCAGATACGCAGTATTTT.